This TCR beta chain was identified in a study of blood T cell repertoires in COVID-19. Study-wide background: Italy, Spain and the United States were the sources of the convalescent and acute COVID-19 samples. T cells, B-cell-depleted T cells, or PBMCs provided the cDNA or gDNA that served as material.

This CDR3 spans 17 amino acids. After removal of 0 bases from V and 5 bases from J, the junction contained 3 bases not matched to a gene. Per the germline V gene, CDR1 is SGHNT and CDR2 is YENEEA. As processed by the authors: The assay estimated nucleated cells by amplifying reference gene primers. The assay was immunoSEQ multiplex PCR, and TCRdb's table has in-frame clones only and misses some. The V and J calls and clone size were taken over from that table, and D and trimming were inferred from the DNA. This sample has over 600,000 clones, with just under 90% found just once. This clonotype was sampled from a woman under 30 with acute or convalescent COVID-19. The chain uses TRBV11-3 and TRBJ2-1; 14 bases are shared with TRBD2. The sequenced sample was peripheral blood. The CDR3 loop reads CASSLEGLAGVHNEQFF. CDR3 bases: TGTGCCAGCAGCTTAGAGGGACTAGCGGGGGTTCACAATGAGCAGTTCTTC.